What follows describes a single TCR beta chain. There are a few counts of this clonotype. Its antigen has not been determined. The record has no base qualities; no much larger clone is one base away. These data belong to a study of Graves' ophthalmopathy and Graves' hyperthyroidism (dated by TCRdb to the late 2010s). With respect to the entire study: Peripheral blood was collected at initial diagnosis, prior to any treatment. The study used TCR beta repertoire signatures to distinguish Graves' ophthalmopathy from Graves' hyperthyroidism and to predict progression to ophthalmopathy. In total, 135 blood samples were TCR-sequenced: approximately 40 ophthalmopathy, roughly 77 hyperthyroidism and about 17 hyperthyroidism-to-ophthalmopathy patients. A discovery set of 95 to 100 patients (around 40 ophthalmopathy, around 57 stable hyperthyroidism) was enrolled to explore V-J signatures distinguishing ophthalmopathy from hyperthyroidism. Once sampling was done, hyperthyroidism patients were given methimazole at a starting dose of 30 mg daily, while ophthalmopathy patients were given high-dose intravenous methylprednisolone. In roughly six hyperthyroidism patients, the T-cell repertoires found in thyroid tissue were compared with those found in blood. An independent validation cohort was composed of around 19 hyperthyroidism patients and approximately 15 patients who later progressed from hyperthyroidism to ophthalmopathy. Study-level results and caveats: In validation, the model predicted ophthalmopathy progression with nearly 71% sensitivity and less than 80% specificity; some twelve predicted patients were CT-confirmed with GO in a median of around 6 months. No statistical method was used to predetermine the sample size, and group allocation was not hidden from the investigators. Ophthalmopathy was separated from stable hyperthyroidism by the 13-signature model with roughly 90% sensitivity and roughly 83% specificity in cross-validation and with 80%/75% in the test set. Most of the expanded thyroid clonotypes with a frequency above 0.001 were also detected in blood, and it was suggested that the thyroid immune response may be reflected by blood repertoires.

Patients with ophthalmopathy had moderately to severely active disease, with a Clinical Activity Score of 3 or more, a NOSPECS grade of 4 or more, and a disease duration of less than 3 months. Patients with other autoimmune diseases, uncontrolled infections, pregnancy or lactation were excluded. Clinical symptoms, serum thyroxine, TRAb, thyroid ultrasound and orbital computed tomography formed the basis of the diagnosis. Ficoll-Paque density gradient centrifugation was used to isolate PBMCs from around 10 ml of fresh peripheral blood. Trizol reagent was used to extract the total RNA, and its quality was then checked on an Agilent 2100 Bioanalyzer. TCR beta CDR3 regions were amplified from RNA transcripts for repertoire sequencing. A first-round RT-PCR used HTBI primers with the Qiagen OneStep RT-PCR kit, followed by a second-round multiplex PCR, size selection and purification. Sequencing of the libraries was carried out on an Illumina HiSeq2000 in paired-end mode with 100 bp reads. In the paper's pipeline: SOAPnuke was used to process the reads, removing any read that contained adapters or uncalled bases, had a mean Phred below 15, or lacked an exact match to the constant primer or identifier. High-quality paired reads were merged with COPE v1.2.5. Each unique nucleotide sequence was defined as a clonotype, and clonotypes were aligned to IMGT TRB V, D and J references with MiTCR v1.1. The analysis was limited to V-J combinations with a frequency above 0.0001, which together covered approximately 99% of the repertoires. For each V-J combination, a TCR clonal expansion and chaos score was defined as F50 clonal expansion divided by the chaos observed in the TCRdist matrix. Welch's t-statistics and random forest were used to reduce features to approximately 13 V-J combinations, which were fed into a naive Bayes classifier. The similarity between thyroid and blood repertoires was quantified using the Morisita-Horn index. TCRdb cleaned the public reads at Q25 with fastp, built clones with MiXCR and kept in-frame beta chains. Rows with one shared CDR3 protein collapse into an entry with the most common genes and DNA. The V and J calls, along with clone size, are taken from TCRdb and not from the paper's own processing. In all, the sample holds about 640,000 distinct CDR3 sequences, and just over 40% of those were seen once. Clones ranked in the top ten supply over 2.5% of the sample.

The CDR3 covers 17 residues, taking in both the cysteine and the phenylalanine. Only CDR3 DNA is held: 51 bases, read in frame from base 1. V and J are truncated by 0 bases and 2 bases respectively, leaving an intervening sequence of 14 bases. The chain is assembled from TRBV12-3 or TRBV12-4 and TRBJ1-3, and perhaps TRBD1 as D gene, on 5 matching bases. Material for sequencing was peripheral blood. This clonotype was obtained from an adult man with Graves' ophthalmopathy. The DNA is TGTGCCAGCAGTTTAGCGCTAAAGGGACTAGCTGGAAACACCATATATTTT. It codes for CASSLALKGLAGNTIYF.